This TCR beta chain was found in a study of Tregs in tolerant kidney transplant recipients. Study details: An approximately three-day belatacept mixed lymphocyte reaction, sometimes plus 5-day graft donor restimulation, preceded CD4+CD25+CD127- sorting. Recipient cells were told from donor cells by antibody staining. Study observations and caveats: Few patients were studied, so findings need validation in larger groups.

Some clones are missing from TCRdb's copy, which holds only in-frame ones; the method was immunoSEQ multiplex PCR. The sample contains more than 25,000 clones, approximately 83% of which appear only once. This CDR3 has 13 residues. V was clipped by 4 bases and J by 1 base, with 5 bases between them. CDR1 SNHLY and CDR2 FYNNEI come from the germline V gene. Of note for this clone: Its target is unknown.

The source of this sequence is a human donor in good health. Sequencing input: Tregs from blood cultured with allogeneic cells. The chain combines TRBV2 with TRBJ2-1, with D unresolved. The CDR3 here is CASSALSYNEQFF. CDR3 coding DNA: TGTGCCAGCAGTGCACTATCCTACAATGAGCAGTTCTTC.